The T cell receptor (beta chain) under discussion was sequenced for a study of human T cells and chemical hapten exposure. Noted time point: patch test 1, 2 weeks after DPC sensitization. Treatment noted: therapeutic diphenylcyclopropenone sensitization with weekly scalp DPC. Concerning this clonotype itself: The antigen is undetermined.

A single record per CDR3 protein comes from TCRdb applying MiXCR to the RACE reads. Here the sample spans roughly 180,000 distinct CDR3 sequences, approximately 15% being singletons. Notes on the study in general: Expanded TCRs produced significantly more large CDR3 similarity clusters than controls did.

This receptor was taken from a woman aged 30 to 39 with alopecia areata. Some clones in this sample may be carry-over from other donors' samples. The source was whole blood, collected in connection with sensitization to the hapten diphenylcyclopropenone (DPC).

The CDR3 loop reads CAKWSRDYGYTF. The DNA for the CDR3 is TGTGCCAAGTGGTCCCGAGACTATGGCTACACCTTC. The gene calls are TRBV28 and TRBJ1-2; no clear D gene. Germline V gene sequence: CDR1 MDHEN, CDR2 SYDVKM. Trimming left V 10 bases short and J 3 bases short, with 12 bases between. The CDR3 length is 12 residues.